The T cell receptor beta chain under discussion was sequenced for a study of blood T cell repertoires in COVID-19. Profiled with immunoSEQ multiplex PCR; TCRdb holds only in-frame clones, not every one. This table holds hundreds of thousands of clones, 75% to 90% found once. This CDR3 is built from 15 residues. CDR1 is MGHRA and CDR2 is YSYEKL in the germline V gene. The junction had 8 bases not matched to a gene; V was cut back by 6 bases and J by 0 bases. Sequenced sample: PBMCs or T cells enriched from blood (not recorded which). V gene TRBV4-1 combines with J gene TRBJ2-7; 7 bases line up with TRBD1. This receptor was obtained from a woman aged 18-30 years who had recovered from COVID-19. CDR3 region: CASSGARQGSYEQYF. The CDR3 nucleotides read TGCGCCAGCAGTGGGGCGAGACAGGGCTCCTACGAGCAGTACTTC.